These 16 T cell receptor beta chains were sequenced from one sample in a study of blood T cells in healthy people across ages. For the second PCR, which ran for about 7 to 11 cycles, a sample-barcoded 5' primer and a J-beta primer mix were used. TCRdb independently ran MiXCR on the 5' RACE reads; one entry per CDR3 protein. The sample includes fewer than 1.5 million distinct CDR3 sequences, about 43% of them seen just once. The sample taken for sequencing was blood. Every receptor here comes from a woman aged 18-29 years in good health.

The chain joins TRBV5-1 to TRBJ2-5; 13 bases line up with TRBD2. Trimming at V came to 4 bases and at J to 11 bases, leaving 11 bases not matched to a gene. The CDR3 spans 15 residues. Germline lookup yields CDR1 SGHRS and CDR2 YFSETQ. CDR3 nucleotides: TGCGCCAGCAGCGTAGGGACTAGCGGGAATGATGAGCAGTACTTC. It codes for CASSVGTSGNDEQYF.

In this sample, this clonotype turned up a few times. A read error may account for a junction end that differs from germline. The chain carries TRBV4-2 and TRBJ1-4; D may be TRBD1 (5 bases). The CDR3 runs 16 residues. Germline CDR1 LGHNA, CDR2 YNFKEQ. The CDR3 DNA reads as TGTGCCAGCAGCCAAGAAGGGACGGAAATTAATGAAAACCTGTTTTTT. It specifies CASSQEGTEINENLFF.

The genes are TRBV18 and TRBJ1-1; 8 bases agree with TRBD1. The CDR3 extends over 14 amino acids. V was clipped by 2 bases and J by 6 bases; unmatched bases: 5. Germline CDR1 KGHSH, CDR2 LQKENI. CDR3 in DNA: TGTGCCAGCTCACCAAGTGGGACAGGCGCTGAAGCTTTCTTT. Protein: CASSPSGTGAEAFF.

This clonotype was counted between two and nine times. The V call is TRBV15, the J call TRBJ2-1, with a weak D call TRBD2 (5 bases). Per germline, CDR1 LNHNV and CDR2 YYDKDF (reference sequence). The ends were cut back, 5 bases at V and 5 bases at J, with 19 bases in the middle. This CDR3 has 16 residues. DNA for the CDR3: TGTGCCACCAGCGGGAGCCTTGTCGGTCGCGACAATGAGCAGTTCTTC. Translating it yields CATSGSLVGRDNEQFF. The whole variable domain, remainder taken from reference TRBV15 and TRBJ2-1, is DAMVIQNPRYQVTQFGKPVTLSCSQTLNHNVMYWYQQKSSQAPKLLFHYYDKDFNNEADTPDNFQSRRPNTSFCFLDIRSPGLGDTAMYLCATSGSLVGRDNEQFFGPGTRLTVL.

There are a few counts of this clonotype. The CDR3 DNA follows: TGTGCCACCAGCAGGAAGTCTGGGGGCCAAGAGACCCAGTACTTC. Protein product: CATSRKSGGQETQYF. The chain employs TRBV15 and TRBJ2-5; TRBD1 or TRBD2 may be the D gene (5 bases each). Deletions cut 3 bases from V and 1 base from J, with 12 bases between. The CDR3 is 15 residues long. CDR1 is LNHNV and CDR2 is YYDKDF in the germline V gene (reference sequence).

This clonotype was counted between two and nine times. The genes are TRBV29-1 and TRBJ1-4; TRBD1 aligns across 9 bases. CDR1 and CDR2 from the germline V gene are SQVTM and ANQGSEA. V was clipped by 4 bases and J by 7 bases; unmatched bases: 7. CDR3 size: 14 residues. CDR3 residues: CSVGEGTGREKLFF. CDR3 DNA: TGCAGCGTTGGGGAGGGGACAGGGCGTGAAAAACTGTTTTTT.

The rearrangement uses TRBV30 and TRBJ2-7; TRBD2 matches at 10 bases. The germline CDR1 and CDR2 sequences are GTSNPN and SVGIG (reference sequence). V was pared by 5 bases and J by 6 bases, with 7 bases of the junction left unmatched. The CDR3 sequence is 13 residues long. In nucleotides, the CDR3 is TGTGCCTGGGAGCGGGAGGGTAGACTCGAGCAGTACTTC. Translation: CAWEREGRLEQYF.

The rearrangement links TRBV5-1 to TRBJ2-5, with 7 bases identical to TRBD1. This CDR3 has 15 residues. V dropped 4 bases and J dropped 5; count of bases not matched to a gene: 11. Germline lookup yields CDR1 SGHRS and CDR2 YFSETQ. The CDR3 spells CASSQKTTGTETQYF. CDR3 nucleotide sequence: TGCGCCAGCAGCCAAAAAACGACAGGGACGGAGACCCAGTACTTC.

This clonotype was counted only a few times. The J gene is TRBJ2-3, the V gene TRBV4-1; maybe TRBD2 (5 bases). The CDR3 sequence is 11 residues long. Germline V lookup: CDR1 MGHRA, CDR2 YSYEKL. Here the CDR3 DNA reads TGCGCAGCAGGTAGCGTCGATACGCAGTATTTT. This sequence encodes CAAGSVDTQYF.

The table lists this clonotype with a few counts. The rearrangement links TRBV7-2 to TRBJ1-1; the D is unclear. The CDR3 is 13 residues long. Trimming removed 2 bases from V and 8 bases from J, with 12 bases in between. From germline, CDR1 is SGHTA and CDR2 FQGNSA. CDR3: CASSLPIDREAFF. CDR3 nucleotide sequence: TGTGCCAGCAGCTTACCGATAGACCGAGAAGCTTTCTTT.

This sequence joins TRBV12-5 and TRBJ1-2; D not certain. The V and J ends lost 3 bases and 4 bases respectively, with 21 bases between them. The CDR3 has 17 residues. Germline CDR1 is LGHNT and CDR2 is FRNRAP. The CDR3 bases are TGTGCTAGTGGTTTCCCCCTAGGCCGGCAGCTGGCCTATGGCTACACCTTC. It codes for CASGFPLGRQLAYGYTF.

This clonotype appeared a few times. The chain couples TRBV20-1 to TRBJ2-1; 7 positions match TRBD1. V shed 4 bases and J 5 bases; nucleotides not matched to a gene: 14. Germline CDR1 and CDR2: DFQATT and SNEGSKA (reference sequence). The CDR3 covers 16 residues. CDR3 sequence (DNA): TGCAGTGCTACCGCGCCATACAGGGGAGAAAACAATGAGCAGTTCTTC. Protein product: CSATAPYRGENNEQFF.

The V call is TRBV28, the J call TRBJ2-6; tentatively, D is TRBD1 (5 bases). V lost 3 bases and J lost 3, with 12 bases in between. CDR1 is MDHEN, CDR2 SYDVKM, per germline. The CDR3 consists of 16 residues. CDR3 loop: CASSLIDSNGANVLTF. As DNA, the CDR3 is TGTGCCAGCAGTTTGATCGACAGTAATGGGGCCAACGTCCTGACTTTC.

This clonotype was seen a few times. V usage is TRBV20-1 and J usage is TRBJ2-7, with TRBD2 matching 9 bases. This CDR3 has 14 residues. CDR1 and CDR2 (germline): DFQATT, SNEGSKA (reference sequence). V dropped 6 bases and J dropped 5; count of bases not matched to a gene: 11. CDR3 residues: CSALPGLAPHEQYF. The CDR3 nucleotides read TGCAGTGCCCTCCCGGGACTAGCTCCCCACGAGCAGTACTTC.

In its sample, this clonotype was seen many times. The rearrangement uses TRBV29-1 and TRBJ1-2, with 7 bases aligning to TRBD1. Germline CDR1 reads SQVTM; CDR2 reads ANQGSEA. CDR3 size: 12 residues. CDR3 residues: CVWGDSNYGYTF. CDR3 DNA: TGCGTCTGGGGGGACAGTAACTATGGCTACACCTTC.

This clonotype turned up a few times. The rearrangement joins TRBV6-1 to TRBJ2-7; 9 bases are a match to TRBD2. CDR1 and CDR2 from the germline V gene are MNHNS and SASEGT. With 10 bases clipped from V and 4 bases from J, the junction kept 8 bases outside the gene matches. CDR3 length: 13 amino acids. CDR3 loop: CATERTSVYEQYF. Here the CDR3 DNA reads TGTGCCACCGAGAGGACTAGCGTTTACGAGCAGTACTTC.